This entry is about one TCR beta chain. Only in-frame clones appear in the TCRdb table, and some are missing; sequencing was by immunoSEQ multiplex PCR. The table lists approximately 200,000 clones, around 85% of them singletons, with 15% to 20% in the top ten. Germline trimming cut 6 bases from V and 6 bases from J; bases unmatched to any gene: 6. Germline CDR1 and CDR2: LNHDA and SQIVND (reference sequence). The CDR3 is 14 residues long. The data derive from a study of blood T cell repertoires in COVID-19. V gene TRBV19 combines with J gene TRBJ2-5, with 11 bases matching TRBD1. Sequences were obtained from PBMCs or T cells enriched from blood (not recorded which). The clonotype comes from a man between 35 and 55 years old who had recovered from COVID-19. CDR3 sequence reads: CASSRDRGAKTQYF. The CDR3 bases are TGTGCCAGTAGCCGGGACAGGGGGGCTAAGACCCAGTACTTC.